Shown below are 15 T cell receptor beta chains from a single sample sequenced in a study of CD8 T cells in ankylosing spondylitis. TCRdb reprocessed the 5' RACE reads via MiXCR and lists one record per CDR3 protein. The table includes 150,000 to 200,000 distinct CDR3 sequences, under 14% detected once. Sequencing input: blood, either unsorted or a sorted T cell fraction (not recorded which). These receptors all stem from a male donor with ankylosing spondylitis or in good health (not recorded which).

Ten or more counts support this clonotype. The chain links TRBV6-5 to TRBJ2-7; tentatively, D is TRBD2 (5 bases). The CDR3 runs to 15 residues. Germline V gene sequence: CDR1 MNHEY, CDR2 SVGAGI. Trimming stripped 2 bases from V and 0 bases from J, with 11 bases between. The CDR3 nucleotides are TGTGCCAGCAGTTACCGAGCCGCGGGCTCCTACGAGCAGTACTTC. Translation: CASSYRAAGSYEQYF.

This clonotype was seen at least ten times. This rearrangement joins TRBV3-1 to TRBJ2-7; D tentatively reads TRBD1 or TRBD2 (5 bases each). V was pared by 0 bases and J by 0 bases, with 12 bases between. The CDR3 has 16 residues. CDR1 and CDR2 (germline): LGHDT, YNNKEL (reference sequence). The CDR3 bases are TGTGCCAGCAGCCAAGATTTGGGGGTCACCTCCTACGAGCAGTACTTC. This gives the protein CASSQDLGVTSYEQYF.

CDR3 loop: CASSVQTNNSPLHF. DNA of the CDR3: TGTGCCAGCAGCGTACAGACGAATAATTCACCCCTCCACTTT. The chain carries TRBV9 and TRBJ1-6; no firm D call. This CDR3 has 14 amino acids. Germline CDR1 reads SGDLS; CDR2 reads YYNGEE. V lost 1 base, J lost 5 bases, and 7 bases lay in between.

This clonotype was picked up many times. CDR3 amino acids: CSARVGSMNTEAFF. The CDR3 bases are TGCAGTGCTAGAGTGGGGAGTATGAACACTGAAGCTTTCTTT. This sequence joins TRBV20-1 and TRBJ1-1; D is uncertain. V was pared by 1 base and J by 0 bases, with 9 bases between. The germline V gene encodes CDR1 DFQATT and CDR2 SNEGSKA (reference sequence). The CDR3 extends over 14 amino acids.

This clonotype was seen ten or more times. The chain links TRBV3-1 to TRBJ2-4, with no clear D. Looked up from germline, CDR1 is LGHDT and CDR2 is YNNKEL (reference sequence). The V and J ends lost 0 bases and 6 bases respectively, with 9 bases between them. This CDR3 comprises 14 residues. The DNA of the CDR3 is TGTGCCAGCAGCCAAGACCAGACTTCAAACATTCAGTACTTC. Its translation is CASSQDQTSNIQYF.

In its sample, this clonotype was seen many times. The chain carries TRBV5-1 and TRBJ1-4, with D uncertain. Germline V gene lookup returns CDR1 SGHRS and CDR2 YFSETQ. CDR3 length: 14 residues. Trimming left V 2 bases short and J 6 bases short, with 11 bases between. The CDR3 here is CASSLRPDHEKLFF. The CDR3 DNA sequence: TGCGCCAGCAGCTTACGTCCGGACCATGAAAAACTGTTTTTT.

V and J are TRBV7-9 and TRBJ2-7, with 7 positions matching TRBD1. The CDR3 sequence is 15 residues long. J gave up 0 bases and V 5 bases, and 7 bases lay outside the gene matches. Germline V lookup: CDR1 SEHNR, CDR2 FQNEAQ (reference sequence). The CDR3 bases are TGTGCCAGCAGCCAAACGGGACAGATCTCCTACGAGCAGTACTTC. It yields the protein CASSQTGQISYEQYF.

This clonotype was found many times. The chain uses TRBV12-3 or TRBV12-4 and TRBJ2-1, with 12 bases lining up with TRBD2. Trimming removed 6 bases from V and 0 bases from J; junction bases left unmatched: 6. This CDR3 region has 17 residues. This CDR3 is CASRAASGGVSYNEQFF. CDR3 nucleotide sequence: TGTGCCAGCAGGGCGGCTAGCGGGGGGGTCTCCTACAATGAGCAGTTCTTC.

This chain joins TRBV7-6 and TRBJ2-3, with D perhaps TRBD1 or TRBD2 (6 bases each). Germline V gives CDR1 SGHVS, CDR2 FNYEAQ. V lost 6 bases and J lost 2, with 12 bases in between. The CDR3 has 14 residues. The CDR3 sequence is CASRGGLFTDTQYF. CDR3 DNA sequence: TGTGCCAGCAGAGGGGGGCTCTTCACAGATACGCAGTATTTT.

The table lists this clonotype with a few counts. This chain joins TRBV11-2 and TRBJ2-2; 9 bases align to TRBD1. CDR1 SGHAT and CDR2 FQNNGV come from the germline V gene. This CDR3 comprises 15 residues. V lost 3 bases to trimming and J lost 6 bases; unmatched junction nucleotides: 5. The CDR3 here is CASSFGTGRAGELFF. Written as DNA, the CDR3 is TGTGCCAGCAGCTTCGGGACAGGGCGTGCCGGGGAGCTGTTTTTT. Full variable domain (missing parts from reference TRBV11-2 and TRBJ2-2): EAGVAQSPRYKIIEKRQSVAFWCNPISGHATLYWYQQILGQGPKLLIQFQNNGVVDDSQLPKDRFSAERLKGVDSTLKIQPAKLEDSAVYLCASSFGTGRAGELFFGEGSRLTVL.

This clonotype was seen ten or more times. This chain uses TRBV5-1 with TRBJ1-4, with TRBD1 as a possible D gene (5 bases). V was pared by 3 bases and J by 2 bases, with 8 bases between. Germline CDR1 SGHRS, CDR2 YFSETQ. The CDR3 runs to 14 residues. The CDR3 protein is CASSSGPTNEKLFF. The CDR3 DNA is TGCGCCAGCAGCTCGGGACCGACTAATGAAAAACTGTTTTTT.

This clonotype was detected ten times or more. The chain combines TRBV4-1 with TRBJ1-1, with D maybe TRBD1 (5 bases). This CDR3 has 14 residues. V lost 4 bases, J lost 1 base, and 10 bases lay in between. CDR1 and CDR2 from the germline V gene are MGHRA and YSYEKL. The CDR3 loop is CASSRRGENTEAFF. The CDR3 DNA reads as TGCGCCAGCAGCCGGAGAGGGGAGAACACTGAAGCTTTCTTT.

This clonotype was detected many times. This chain connects TRBV18 to TRBJ1-4; no firm D call. V was clipped by 3 bases and J by 0 bases, with 2 bases between them. Germline assignment: CDR1 KGHSH and CDR2 LQKENI. This CDR3 has 13 amino acids. CDR3: CASSPPTNEKLFF. The CDR3 DNA sequence: TGTGCCAGCTCACCTCCAACTAATGAAAAACTGTTTTTT.

In its sample, this clonotype was seen many times. This chain links TRBV12-3 or TRBV12-4 with TRBJ2-7, with D tentatively TRBD2 (6 bases). The CDR3 consists of 14 residues. Trimming left V 2 bases short and J 6 bases short, with 14 bases between. The CDR3 sequence is CASSLRKGRTEQYF. CDR3 DNA: TGTGCCAGCAGTTTAAGGAAAGGGAGGACCGAGCAGTACTTC.

This clonotype was seen many times. The gene calls are TRBV11-2 and TRBJ2-1; no clear D gene. Germline V lookup: CDR1 SGHAT, CDR2 FQNNGV. Trimming stripped 3 bases from V and 6 bases from J, with 6 bases between. The CDR3 runs 12 residues. In DNA, the CDR3 is TGTGCCAGCAGCTTTATGGCCAATGAGCAGTTCTTC. Amino acids: CASSFMANEQFF.